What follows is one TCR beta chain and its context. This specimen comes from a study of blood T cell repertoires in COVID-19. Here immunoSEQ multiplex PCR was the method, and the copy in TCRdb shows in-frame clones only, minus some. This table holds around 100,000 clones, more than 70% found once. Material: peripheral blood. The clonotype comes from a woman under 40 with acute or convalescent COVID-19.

As DNA, the CDR3 is TGCGCCAGCAGCTTGGGTTGGGCGGGGGACTACACAGATACGCAGTATTTT. Amino acids: CASSLGWAGDYTDTQYF. This chain connects TRBV5-1 to TRBJ2-3, with 7 positions matching TRBD2. The V and J ends lost 0 bases and 2 bases, in that order; junction bases with no gene match: 9. CDR3 length: 17 residues. Germline-derived CDR1 and CDR2 are SGHRS and YFSETQ.